These 26 T cell receptor beta chains share one sample of origin, sequenced in a study of shared clonotypes between healthy human individuals. TCRdb keeps only in-frame clones here, not all; method: immunoSEQ multiplex PCR. The table has roughly 700,000 clones, under 80% seen once; the top ten hold 1.5% to 2%. Sequencing was done on a sample of memory CD4+ T cells sorted from blood. Subset described: CD45RA-negative fraction. The receptor source for this set is a woman aged 30 to 39 in good health.

The chain combines TRBV6-1 with TRBJ1-1; D remains ambiguous. CDR3 length: 13 amino acids. The V gene lost 8 bases and the J gene lost 0 bases, with 10 bases spanning the gap. The germline CDR1 and CDR2 sequences are MNHNS and SASEGT. The CDR3 protein is CASLYTLNTEAFF. The DNA for the CDR3 is TGTGCCAGCCTTTATACCCTGAACACTGAAGCTTTCTTT.

CDR3 coding DNA: TGTGCCAGCAGCCCTAACGGCCTCCTCCTGTACGAGCAGTACTTC. Amino acids: CASSPNGLLLYEQYF. The V call is TRBV28, the J call TRBJ2-7, with D unclear. The CDR3 spans 15 residues. Deletions cut 6 bases from V and 4 bases from J, with 19 bases between. Germline V gene lookup returns CDR1 MDHEN and CDR2 SYDVKM.

The chain combines TRBV5-1 with TRBJ2-3, with 7 bases fitting TRBD1. Germline trimming cut 3 bases from V and 0 bases from J; bases unmatched to any gene: 1. CDR1 is SGHRS, CDR2 YFSETQ, per germline. The CDR3 loop spans 14 amino acids. CDR3 coding DNA: TGCGCCAGCAGCTCGGGACAGAGCACAGATACGCAGTATTTT. Amino acids: CASSSGQSTDTQYF. Supplemented by reference TRBV5-1 and TRBJ2-3, the full variable domain reads KAGVTQTPRYLIKTRGQQVTLSCSPISGHRSVSWYQQTPGQGLQFLFEYFSETQRNKGNFPGRFSGRQFSNSRSEMNVSTLELGDSALYLCASSSGQSTDTQYFGPGTRLTVL.

This clone was seen a few times. The chain recombines TRBV6-1 with TRBJ2-3; D unclear. Germline V gene lookup returns CDR1 MNHNS and CDR2 SASEGT. Between the trimmed V and J ends, which lost 6 bases and 4 bases, there was a span of 8 bases. The CDR3 is 12 amino acids. CDR3 sequence reads: CASRKDSDTQYF. The CDR3 DNA follows: TGTGCCAGCAGGAAAGACTCAGATACGCAGTATTTT.

This chain joins TRBV19 and TRBJ2-1; D is undetermined. In germline, CDR1 is LNHDA, CDR2 SQIVND (reference sequence). Trimming stripped 6 bases from V and 0 bases from J, with 12 bases between. This CDR3 contains 15 residues. CDR3 loop: CASRAKSGSYNEQFF. The CDR3 DNA sequence: TGTGCCAGTAGGGCCAAATCTGGCTCCTACAATGAGCAGTTCTTC.

This sequence joins TRBV5-1 and TRBJ2-1; 7 bases are shared with TRBD1. The CDR3 runs 14 residues. The V and J ends lost 3 bases and 7 bases, in that order; junction bases with no gene match: 7. Germline V gene sequence: CDR1 SGHRS, CDR2 YFSETQ. The CDR3 bases are TGCGCCAGCAGCTCTGGGACAGAAGGGAATGAGCAGTTCTTC. The encoded protein is CASSSGTEGNEQFF.

The chain has TRBV6-5 and TRBJ1-2; no clear D. Germline assignment: CDR1 MNHEY and CDR2 SVGAGI. The V and J ends lost 3 bases and 1 base respectively, with 9 bases between them. This CDR3 has 14 residues. DNA of the CDR3: TGTGCCAGCAGTTATGACGTGCATAACTATGGCTACACCTTC. Encoded protein: CASSYDVHNYGYTF.

This clone has a handful of counts. The J gene is TRBJ1-4, the V gene TRBV10-1, with a tentative D call TRBD1 (5 bases). The germline V and J ends were trimmed by 4 bases and 8 bases, with 11 bases remaining between them. Germline-derived CDR1 and CDR2 are WNHNN and SYGVQD (reference sequence). The CDR3 sequence is 13 residues long. CDR3 nucleotide sequence: TGCGCCAGCAGTGTCTCCGGGGCCGAAAAACTGTTTTTT. Its protein is CASSVSGAEKLFF.

V gene TRBV5-4 combines with J gene TRBJ2-5; 8 bases line up with TRBD1. The V and J ends lost 1 base and 2 bases, in that order; junction bases with no gene match: 4. Germline V CDR1 and CDR2: SGHNT, YYREEE (reference sequence). The CDR3 spans 15 residues. CDR3 bases: TGTGCCAGCAGCTTGAACAGGGGGAATCAAGAGACCCAGTACTTC. It codes for CASSLNRGNQETQYF.

This chain uses TRBV5-1 with TRBJ2-7; D may be TRBD1 (6 bases). This CDR3 comprises 15 residues. Trimming removed 3 bases at V and 5 bases at J, with 18 bases between. The germline V gene encodes CDR1 SGHRS and CDR2 YFSETQ. The CDR3 here is CASSSQGMSFDEQYF. Written as DNA, the CDR3 is TGCGCCAGCAGCTCACAGGGTATGTCGTTCGACGAGCAGTACTTC. Full variable domain (outside the CDR3, taken from reference TRBV5-1 and TRBJ2-7): KAGVTQTPRYLIKTRGQQVTLSCSPISGHRSVSWYQQTPGQGLQFLFEYFSETQRNKGNFPGRFSGRQFSNSRSEMNVSTLELGDSALYLCASSSQGMSFDEQYFGPGTRLTVT.

The V call is TRBV14, the J call TRBJ2-5; 10 positions agree with TRBD2. The V gene's germline CDR1 is SGHDN and CDR2 FVKESK. V was pared by 1 base and J by 2 bases, with 7 bases of the junction left unmatched. This CDR3 spans 17 amino acids. The CDR3 reads CASSQAPGLAYQETQYF. DNA for the CDR3: TGTGCCAGCAGCCAAGCTCCGGGACTAGCGTATCAAGAGACCCAGTACTTC.

The chain couples TRBV11-2 to TRBJ1-1; D is unclear. The ends were cut back, 5 bases at V and 4 bases at J, with 17 bases in the middle. Germline CDR1 reads SGHAT; CDR2 reads FQNNGV. CDR3 size: 15 residues. CDR3 region: CASSQVKGLTTEAFF. CDR3 coding DNA: TGTGCCAGCAGCCAAGTGAAGGGTCTGACCACTGAAGCTTTCTTT.

The chain couples TRBV29-1 to TRBJ2-7; tentatively, D is TRBD1 or TRBD2 (5 bases each). CDR3 size: 12 residues. The V gene's germline CDR1 is SQVTM and CDR2 ANQGSEA. Trimming removed 6 bases at V and 6 bases at J, with 15 bases between. CDR3 region: CSVGEGVVEQYF. The CDR3, as DNA: TGCAGCGTCGGGGAAGGGGTGGTCGAGCAGTACTTC.

The rearrangement uses TRBV19 and TRBJ2-1; D is possibly TRBD1 or TRBD2 (6 bases each). Germline V gives CDR1 LNHDA, CDR2 SQIVND (reference sequence). The CDR3 loop spans 17 amino acids. The V gene lost 6 bases and the J gene lost 4 bases, with 22 bases spanning the gap. In DNA, the CDR3 is TGTGCCAGTAGGAGGGGGGAGGCGGCTGTTAGGTACAATGAGCAGTTCTTC. Its translation is CASRRGEAAVRYNEQFF.

The rearrangement links TRBV7-9 to TRBJ2-2, with D maybe TRBD1 (5 bases). Trimming pared 0 bases from V and 0 bases from J, leaving 8 bases between. CDR1 SEHNR and CDR2 FQNEAQ come from the germline V gene (reference sequence). CDR3 size: 16 residues. DNA for the CDR3: TGTGCCAGCAGCTTAGCGACAGTAGCGAACACCGGGGAGCTGTTTTTT. This translates into CASSLATVANTGELFF.

The rearrangement uses TRBV5-4 and TRBJ1-1; no reliable D call. The CDR3 covers 13 residues. V lost 1 base to trimming and J lost 2 bases, with 6 bases between them. CDR1 SGHNT and CDR2 YYREEE come from the germline V gene (reference sequence). Here the CDR3 DNA reads TGTGCCAGCAGCTTGTTTCAAAACACTGAAGCTTTCTTT. It encodes CASSLFQNTEAFF. The complete variable domain, with remaining parts taken from reference TRBV5-4 and TRBJ1-1, reads ETGVTQSPTHLIKTRGQQVTLRCSSQSGHNTVSWYQQALGQGPQFIFQYYREEENGRGNFPPRFSGLQFPNYSSELNVNALELDDSALYLCASSLFQNTEAFFGQGTRLTVV.

The V and J genes are TRBV21-1 and TRBJ2-7; the table's D call, TRBD1, was not checked against the DNA. TRBV21-1 is assigned pseudogene status. The CDR3 spans 13 residues. CDR3 protein: CASSQDSNYEQYF. The DNA for the CDR3 is TGTGCCAGCAGCCAGGACAGCAACTACGAGCAGTACTTC.

For this clone: Other DNA sequences within the sample encode an identical CDR3. As DNA, the CDR3 is TGTGCCAGCAGCAAAGTACGGGAGACCCAGTACTTC. Encoded protein: CASSKVRETQYF. The rearrangement links TRBV21-1 to TRBJ2-5; no check of the table's D call, TRBD2, against the DNA was made. TRBV21-1 is listed as a pseudogene. The CDR3 spans 12 residues.

This clone came up a few times. CDR3 coding DNA: TGTGCCAGCAGCTTATATGAACGGCTGGAGCAGTACTTC. Its translation is CASSLYERLEQYF. The chain joins TRBV7-8 to TRBJ2-7, with D unclear. The CDR3 contains 13 residues. V was clipped by 2 bases and J by 7 bases, with 12 bases between them. Germline-derived CDR1 and CDR2 are SGHVS and FQNEAQ. The full variable domain, with the rest looked up from reference TRBV7-8 and TRBJ2-7, is GAGVSQSPRYKVAKRGQDVALRCDPISGHVSLFWYQQALGQGPEFLTYFQNEAQLDKSGLPSDRFFAERPEGSVSTLKIQRTQQEDSAVYLCASSLYERLEQYFGPGTRLTVT.

The V call is TRBV18, the J call TRBJ1-2; D gene uncertain. V lost 3 bases and J lost 6, with 14 bases in between. The V gene's germline CDR1 is KGHSH and CDR2 LQKENI. The CDR3 loop spans 14 amino acids. CDR3 in DNA: TGTGCCAGCTCACCTGCCAGAGGGCGGGATGGCTACACCTTC. Its translation: CASSPARGRDGYTF.

This rearrangement joins TRBV7-3 to TRBJ1-2, with TRBD1 as a possible D gene (5 bases). The V gene lost 2 bases and the J gene lost 4 bases, with 14 bases spanning the gap. Germline V lookup: CDR1 SGHTA, CDR2 FQGTGA. There are 15 residues in the CDR3. The CDR3 DNA follows: TGTGCCAGCAGCTTACGACCTACAGGATCCTATGGCTACACCTTC. It codes for CASSLRPTGSYGYTF.

The rearrangement uses TRBV18 and TRBJ2-2; 8 bases are a match to TRBD1. Unmatched junction bases numbered 6, after V lost 5 bases and J lost 1 base. This CDR3 contains 16 residues. CDR1 and CDR2 (germline): KGHSH, LQKENI. Written as DNA, the CDR3 is TGTGCCAGCTCATTCCAGGGGGCGATGAACACCGGGGAGCTGTTTTTT. Translated: CASSFQGAMNTGELFF.

This clone was seen only a few times. This chain links TRBV28 with TRBJ1-1, with no clear D. V was cut by 5 bases and J by 11 bases, with 12 bases left in between. The CDR3 consists of 11 residues. Per germline, CDR1 MDHEN and CDR2 SYDVKM. The CDR3 coding sequence is TGTGCCAGCAGTCTGGGCCTCTGGGCTTTCTTT. It codes for CASSLGLWAFF.

The chain has TRBV5-4 and TRBJ1-1; D unresolved. There are 12 residues in the CDR3. The germline V gene encodes CDR1 SGHNT and CDR2 YYREEE (reference sequence). Between the trimmed V and J ends, which lost 4 bases and 1 base, there was a span of 5 bases. Written as DNA, the CDR3 is TGTGCCAGCAGCAACCCGAACACTGAAGCTTTCTTT. It encodes CASSNPNTEAFF.

In this sample, this clone turned up once. CDR3 sequence: CSVPGGESLYGYTF. The CDR3 DNA is TGCAGCGTTCCCGGTGGGGAGAGCTTATATGGCTACACCTTC. The genes are TRBV29-1 and TRBJ1-2; D is unclear. Looked up from germline, CDR1 is SQVTM and CDR2 is ANQGSEA. Trimming pared 5 bases from V and 5 bases from J, leaving 18 bases between. The CDR3 covers 14 residues. Using reference TRBV29-1 and TRBJ1-2 for the parts outside the CDR3, the full variable domain is SAVISQKPSRDICQRGTSLTIQCQVDSQVTMMFWYRQQPGQSLTLIATANQGSEATYESGFVIDKFPISRPNLTFSTLTVSNMSPEDSSIYLCSVPGGESLYGYTFGSGTRLTVV.

The V call is TRBV5-1, the J call TRBJ2-1; D is ambiguous. The CDR3 runs to 11 residues. V lost 0 bases, J lost 9 bases, and 4 bases lay in between. Germline V CDR1 and CDR2: SGHRS, YFSETQ. The DNA for the CDR3 is TGCGCCAGCAGCTTGGATTTTGAGCAGTTCTTC. Amino acid sequence: CASSLDFEQFF.